This TCR beta chain emerged from a study of regulatory T cells in long-lasting Graves disease. Time point denoted: newly diagnosed GD, antithyroid drugs for less than 3 months. RNA from PBMCs was the source of the TCR library. From each patient, roughly 9 milliliters of peripheral blood was drawn and collected into an EDTA anticoagulant tube. The V end was cut by 1 base, the J end by 2 bases, with 9 bases between. The CDR3 length is 15 residues. In germline, CDR1 is MDHEN, CDR2 SYDVKM. Findings and limits, study-wide: Persistent disease preferred TRBV28, TRBJ1-2 and TRBJ2-5; new disease, TRBV20-1 and TRBJ2-1.

Arm-PCR of CDR3 regions with iRepertoire HTBI primers generated TCR beta libraries. TCRdb ran MiXCR on the multiplex PCR reads and lists one entry per CDR3 protein. The table includes 500,000 or so distinct CDR3 sequences, more than 15% detected once. This clonotype was counted only a few times. What it binds is not known. Separately, the same data were catalogued under a study of T cells in Graves' hyperthyroidism and ophthalmopathy. That investigation notes: HTBI primers were employed in a first-round RT-PCR of the TCR CDR3. Appearing also in blood were most of the thyroid clonotypes expanded above 0.001.

This receptor was taken from a middle-aged woman with Graves disease. This specimen was peripheral blood mononuclear cells (PBMCs), taken at new diagnosis, from a patient treated with antithyroid drugs. This chain links TRBV28 with TRBJ1-5; unclear D gene. The DNA of the CDR3 is TGTGCCAGCAGTTTATCTCTACGGGGCAATCAGCCCCAGCATTTT. Protein sequence: CASSLSLRGNQPQHF.